These 9 T cell receptor beta chains came from one sample sequenced in a study of T cell repertoires in cytomegalovirus infection. In TCRdb, the reads were re-called with MiXCR into one record per CDR3 protein. The sample includes around 430,000 distinct CDR3 sequences, about 39% seen only once; the top ten take around 45%. What these receptors recognize is not known. Sequenced material: cultured PBMCs, taken from culture after CMV antigen stimulation. Every receptor here comes from a human donor in good health (CMV status not recorded). Some clones in this sample may be carry-over from other donors' samples.

This chain links TRBV6-2 or TRBV6-3 with TRBJ2-5, with D hard to call. Germline loops: CDR1 MNHEY, CDR2 SVGEGT. The CDR3 sequence is 16 residues long. V lost 2 bases, J lost 1 base, and 14 bases lay in between. The CDR3 protein is CASSYTLPGGQETQYF. The CDR3 DNA sequence: TGTGCCAGCAGTTACACCCTCCCGGGTGGCCAAGAGACCCAGTACTTC.

This clonotype was seen more than once but under ten times. The chain is built from TRBV7-8 and TRBJ2-1, with D possibly TRBD2 on 5 matching bases. Trimming shortened V by 4 bases and J by 12 bases, and 16 bases separated the two germline ends. Germline V gene lookup returns CDR1 SGHVS and CDR2 FQNEAQ. The CDR3 runs to 13 residues. CDR3 bases: TGTGCCAGCAGCTCCGGGGTCCCGATGGGGCAGTTCTTC. The encoded protein is CASSSGVPMGQFF.

Only a few counts were recorded for this clonotype. The V call is TRBV12-3 or TRBV12-4, the J call TRBJ2-3; D perhaps matches TRBD2 (5 bases). Trimming shortened V by 4 bases and J by 5 bases, and 10 bases separated the two germline ends. This CDR3 has 13 residues. CDR3 region: CASSSSRGDTQYF. As DNA, the CDR3 is TGTGCCAGCAGTTCTAGCCGAGGAGATACGCAGTATTTT.

Only a few counts were recorded for this clonotype. V is TRBV4-1 and J is TRBJ2-1; 7 bases map to TRBD1. Germline CDR1 is MGHRA and CDR2 is YSYEKL. V trimming: 3 bases; J trimming: 1 base; junction bases outside the gene matches: 3. The CDR3 loop spans 15 amino acids. The CDR3 nucleotides are TGCGCCAGCAGCCAGAGACAGGGATCCTACAATGAGCAGTTCTTC. It codes for CASSQRQGSYNEQFF.

The chain is built from TRBV5-4 and TRBJ2-1; D unresolved. This CDR3 is built from 16 residues. V dropped 4 bases and J dropped 7 bases, with 21 bases sitting between them. Germline V gene data show CDR1 as SGHNT and CDR2 as YYREEE (reference sequence). The CDR3 sequence: CASSPTTGSYGNEQFF. In nucleotides, the CDR3 is TGTGCCAGCAGCCCCACAACCGGATCTTACGGTAATGAGCAGTTCTTC.

This clonotype appeared a few times. The rearrangement uses TRBV2 and TRBJ2-3, with D unresolved. V lost 7 bases and J lost 0, with 11 bases in between. The length of the CDR3 is 14 residues. Per the germline V gene, CDR1 is SNHLY and CDR2 is FYNNEI. The CDR3 DNA reads as TGTGCCAGCATGATTGTCCGGAGCACAGATACGCAGTATTTT. It encodes CASMIVRSTDTQYF.

Points on this clonotype: One end of the junction is discordant with germline, which a read error may explain. The chain combines TRBV15 with TRBJ1-5; 9 positions match TRBD1. The CDR3 extends over 14 amino acids. Germline loops: CDR1 LNHNV, CDR2 YYDKDF (reference sequence). The chain's CDR3 is CATRRDRGNQPQHF. The CDR3 DNA is TGTGCCACCAGAAGAGACAGGGGGAATCAGCCCCAGCATTTT.

The chain combines TRBV19 with TRBJ2-1, with TRBD2 as a possible D gene (5 bases). There are 12 residues in the CDR3. From germline, CDR1 is LNHDA and CDR2 SQIVND (reference sequence). V lost 1 base and J 10 bases, leaving 8 bases between the germline ends. The CDR3 coding sequence is TGTGCCAGTAGTATAGCGGGCGGGGAGCAGTTCTTC. The encoded protein is CASSIAGGEQFF.

The chain has TRBV7-2 and TRBJ2-4; TRBD2 matches at 8 bases. Germline CDR1 SGHTA, CDR2 FQGNSA. The junction had 6 bases not matched to a gene; V was cut back by 3 bases and J by 2 bases. This CDR3 region has 16 residues. For the CDR3, the DNA is TGTGCCAGCAGCTTCGGGGGGGGGGGGCCCAAAAACATTCAGTACTTC. This translates into CASSFGGGGPKNIQYF.